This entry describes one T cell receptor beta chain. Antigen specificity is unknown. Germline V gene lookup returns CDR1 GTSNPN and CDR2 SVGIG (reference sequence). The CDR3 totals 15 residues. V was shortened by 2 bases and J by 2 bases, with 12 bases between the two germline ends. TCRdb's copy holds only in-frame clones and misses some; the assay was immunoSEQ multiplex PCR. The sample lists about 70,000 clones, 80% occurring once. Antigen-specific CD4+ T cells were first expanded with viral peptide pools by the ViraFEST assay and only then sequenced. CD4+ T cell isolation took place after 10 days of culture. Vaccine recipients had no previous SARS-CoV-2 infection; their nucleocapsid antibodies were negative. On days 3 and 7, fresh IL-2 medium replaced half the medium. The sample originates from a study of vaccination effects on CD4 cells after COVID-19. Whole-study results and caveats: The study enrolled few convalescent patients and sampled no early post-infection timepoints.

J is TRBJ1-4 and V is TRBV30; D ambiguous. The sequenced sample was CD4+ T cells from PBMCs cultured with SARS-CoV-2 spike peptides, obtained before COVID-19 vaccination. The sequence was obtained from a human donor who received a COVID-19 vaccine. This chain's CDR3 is CAWSLAGGTNEKLFF. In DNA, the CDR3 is TGTGCCTGGAGTTTGGCGGGAGGTACTAATGAAAAACTGTTTTTT.